Listed here is a single T cell receptor (beta chain). As yet, its antigen is unknown. The data were taken from a study of T cell responses to AZD1222 COVID-19 vaccine. The table came from immunoSEQ multiplex PCR; TCRdb's copy has only in-frame clones and leaves some out. The sample carries tens of thousands of clones, just over 85% recorded once. V was pared by 4 bases and J by 4 bases, with 12 bases of the junction left unmatched. From germline, CDR1 is MNHEY and CDR2 SVGAGI. The CDR3 runs to 16 residues. Study-wide findings and caveats: Donors were largely white British and mainly female; clonal diversity was possibly underestimated.

V usage is TRBV6-5 and J usage is TRBJ1-1; 7 nucleotides agree with TRBD1. Sequenced material: peripheral blood, taken on day 0 of MenACWY control vaccination. The receptor's source is an adult in good health. CDR3 residues: CASSSETGSGGTEAFF. In DNA, the CDR3 is TGTGCCAGCAGTTCCGAGACAGGGTCGGGGGGCACTGAAGCTTTCTTT.